The 10 T cell receptor beta chains in this list originate from one sample, sequenced in a study of blood T cell repertoires in COVID-19. TCRdb's table, derived via immunoSEQ multiplex PCR, lists solely in-frame clones and lacks some. The data contain hundreds of thousands of clones, approximately 89% of them singletons. The sequenced sample was peripheral blood. These receptors were taken from a woman aged 60-75 years with acute or convalescent COVID-19.

V gene TRBV7-2 combines with J gene TRBJ1-2, with D perhaps matching TRBD1 (6 bases). Germline V gene lookup returns CDR1 SGHTA and CDR2 FQGNSA. Trimming took off 10 bases at V and 2 bases at J, with 14 bases between the two ends. The CDR3 totals 13 residues. The CDR3 DNA reads as TGTGCCATTTCCGGGACAAGGAACTATGGCTACACCTTC. This sequence encodes CAISGTRNYGYTF.

The V gene is TRBV5-1, the J gene TRBJ2-5, with TRBD2 matching over 7 bases. CDR1 is SGHRS, CDR2 YFSETQ, per germline. The trim removed 0 bases at V and 2 bases at J, leaving 4 bases unmatched. The CDR3 is 15 residues long. The CDR3 sequence: CASSLEWGGQETQYF. CDR3 nucleotides: TGCGCCAGCAGCTTGGAGTGGGGGGGTCAAGAGACCCAGTACTTC.

This chain connects TRBV5-1 to TRBJ1-3; no clear D gene. CDR3 length equals 13 residues. Germline values: CDR1 SGHRS, CDR2 YFSETQ. Trimming removed 1 base from V and 2 bases from J, with 4 bases in between. This CDR3 reads CASSLPAGNTIYF. CDR3 nucleotide sequence: TGCGCCAGCAGCTTGCCAGCTGGAAACACCATATATTTT.

V gene TRBV7-8 combines with J gene TRBJ1-1, with 7 bases lining up with TRBD1. The CDR3 length is 14 residues. CDR1 is SGHVS, CDR2 FQNEAQ, per germline. Germline trimming cut 1 base from V and 4 bases from J; bases unmatched to any gene: 3. Here the CDR3 DNA reads TGTGCCAGCAGCTTAGTTGAGGGGGCCACTGAAGCTTTCTTT. Protein: CASSLVEGATEAFF.

This chain joins TRBV14 and TRBJ2-5; a weak D match, TRBD2 (5 bases). Germline V CDR1 and CDR2: SGHDN, FVKESK. The V and J ends lost 5 bases and 4 bases respectively, with 20 bases between them. CDR3 length equals 16 residues. The CDR3 region has the DNA TGTGCCAGCAGCTCCTTCGGGCTAGCCCCCCTAGAGACCCAGTACTTC. Encoded protein: CASSSFGLAPLETQYF.

The chain uses TRBV28 and TRBJ2-1, with 7 bases matching TRBD2. CDR1 MDHEN and CDR2 SYDVKM come from the germline V gene. Germline trimming cut 2 bases from V and 14 bases from J; bases unmatched to any gene: 6. This CDR3 is 12 amino acids long. The CDR3 DNA reads TGTGCCAGCAGTTTACGGGCGGGAGAGAAGTTCTTC. This encodes CASSLRAGEKFF. Looking up the rest from reference TRBV28 and TRBJ2-1 gives the full variable domain: DVKVTQSSRYLVKRTGEKVFLECVQDMDHENMFWYRQDPGLGLRLIYFSYDVKMKEKGDIPEGYSVSREKKERFSLILESASTNQTSMYLCASSLRAGEKFFGPGTRLTVL.

The chain employs TRBV14 and TRBJ2-7; the D is unclear. The V gene's germline CDR1 is SGHDN and CDR2 FVKESK. CDR3 length equals 12 residues. Trimming took off 4 bases at V and 2 bases at J, with 6 bases between the two ends. This CDR3 is CASSPTAYEQYF. DNA for the CDR3: TGTGCCAGCAGCCCCACGGCCTACGAGCAGTACTTC. Drawing the rest from reference TRBV14 and TRBJ2-7, the complete variable domain is EAGVTQFPSHSVIEKGQTVTLRCDPISGHDNLYWYRRVMGKEIKFLLHFVKESKQDESGMPNNRFLAERTGGTYSTLKVQPAELEDSGVYFCASSPTAYEQYFGPGTRLTVT.

This clone was seen only a few times. The V gene is TRBV7-9, the J gene TRBJ1-4, with D unresolved. Trimming cost V 3 bases and J 12 bases, with 11 bases left between them. The length of the CDR3 is 12 residues. Germline CDR1 and CDR2: SEHNR and FQNEAQ (reference sequence). The CDR3 coding sequence is TGTGCCAGCAGCTTTATAAACGGGGAACTGTTTTTT. Encoded protein: CASSFINGELFF.

This chain links TRBV19 with TRBJ1-1; a weak D match, TRBD1 (6 bases). Germline lookup yields CDR1 LNHDA and CDR2 SQIVND (reference sequence). The CDR3 loop spans 16 amino acids. Trimming cost V 5 bases and J 1 base, with 17 bases left between them. DNA of the CDR3: TGTGCCAGTAGTTCCCCCCTCCGGACAGCGAACACTGAAGCTTTCTTT. It translates to CASSSPLRTANTEAFF.

The chain joins TRBV7-2 to TRBJ2-7, with 9 bases fitting TRBD2. The V gene end was trimmed by 7 bases and the J gene end by 4 bases; junction bases not matched to a gene: 14. The CDR3 sequence is 16 residues long. CDR1 is SGHTA and CDR2 is FQGNSA in the germline V gene. The CDR3 DNA reads TGTGCCAGCACCCTCCCCGGGGTTAGCGGGAGATACGAGCAGTACTTC. Amino acid sequence: CASTLPGVSGRYEQYF.